This TCR beta chain was captured by sequencing in a study of T cell responses to AZD1222 COVID-19 vaccine. Broader study findings: Across the whole spike, CD4 TCRs peaked at regions 160-218 and 743-854. The study identified only a handful of AZD1222 recipients as seropositive at baseline.

Regarding this clone: What it binds is not known.

Sequencing was performed with immunoSEQ multiplex PCR; in TCRdb, only in-frame clones are kept and a portion is missing. This table holds about 200,000 clones, over 80% found once. Per the germline V gene, CDR1 is GTSNPN and CDR2 is SVGIG (reference sequence). Trimming cost V 3 bases and J 4 bases, with 28 bases left between them. CDR3 length equals 19 residues. This TCR came from an adult in good health. Source: peripheral blood, taken on day 0 of AZD1222 vaccination. This chain joins TRBV30 and TRBJ2-1; D is unresolved. The CDR3 protein is CAWSALVETTRRLYNEQFF. CDR3 DNA sequence: TGTGCCTGGAGCGCCCTGGTGGAAACGACCCGACGATTGTACAATGAGCAGTTCTTC. The entire variable domain, with the rest obtained from reference TRBV30 and TRBJ2-1, is as follows: SQTIHQWPATLVQPVGSPLSLECTVEGTSNPNLYWYRQAAGRGLQLLFYSVGIGQISSEVPQNLSASRPQDRQFILSSKKLLLSDSGFYLCAWSALVETTRRLYNEQFFGPGTRLTVL.